This record covers a single TCR beta chain. Its antigen specificity is not known. A read error may account for a junction end that differs from germline. This sample was taken from a study of cytomegalovirus exposure and HLA in healthy donors (dated 2017 in TCRdb). Looking at the study overall: According to an earlier analysis of 587 of the donors, 150 million to 200 million T cells yielded 90 million to 130 million unique TCR beta sequences and about 300 Gb of sequence data. About 310 gigabases of sequencing data and approximately 80 million unique TCR sequences were included in an early release covering about 700 HLA-typed donors. Among the roughly 410 genotyped donors, more than 70% belonged to the genetic ancestry cluster associated with self-reported Caucasian donors. The study aimed to test whether signatures of past pathogen exposure could be identified by cataloging public T cell receptors. The study profiled the T cell repertoires of hundreds of subjects by immunosequencing and related them to cytomegalovirus serostatus. Besides the first cohort of about 730 subjects, a separate validation cohort made up of over a hundred different subjects was used. High-throughput TCR immunosequencing, statistical association of individual TCRs with disease status, and machine learning were combined to predict cytomegalovirus infection status. A later analysis re-examined previously published TCR beta repertoires from around 670 donors and added high-resolution HLA genotyping to investigate patterns of TCR occurrence. The later analysis used no new phenotypic data to find candidate immune exposures, relying instead on TCR beta sequences and their occurrence across donors. To decide whether each TCR beta V gene segment behaved as functional or pseudogenic, an earlier analysis of approximately 600 of the donors relied on high-throughput TCR beta sequencing. Donor age, sex, ethnicity and CMV serostatus were compiled together with the repertoire data. In a later genetic analysis, genome-wide SNP genotypes for about 55% of the roughly 700 donors were used, and that subset was treated as a discovery cohort. Every discovery cohort repertoire had been produced on one sequencing platform. HLA typing covered class I and class II loci at four-digit resolution. The number of typed donors differed by locus: about 629-630 for A, B, C, DRB1 and DQB1; some 540 for DQA1; about 600 for DPA1; and some 470 for DPB1. Because of strong linkage in the cohort, roughly five DR-DQ haplotypes were treated as single units for association and clustering. Across some 400 genotyped donors of the cohort, an average of approximately 240,000 unique TCR beta nucleotide sequences per donor were sequenced, and roughly a sixth of those sequences were non-productive. On the study overall, not on this receptor specifically: Because HLA typing was unavailable for some donors at each locus, only the typed subset was used in association tests. In a later analysis, HLA-associated TCR beta chains were found to be more clonally expanded and to have lower generation probabilities than equally common non-associated chains. The classifier was reported to diagnose cytomegalovirus status with high specificity and sensitivity in both the original cohort and the validation cohort. Specific HLA alleles were associated with 16,951 TCR beta sequences at a false discovery rate of 0.05 in a later analysis. Most TCR sequences were seen in very few donors, while some public TCRs were found in many individuals. A later analysis reported that several top co-occurrence clusters appeared linked to parvovirus B19, influenza, CMV and Epstein-Barr virus. Sequencing depth was assumed to be roughly uniform across donors in the presence/absence analyses, though that assumption may not hold. A further reported finding was that TCR beta sequences accurately predicted the HLA-A and HLA-B alleles for most subjects in the first cohort. Some IMGT-functional V segments, including TRBV6-2 and TRBV6-3, could not be distinguished by the 87-base-pair reads and were therefore excluded. In an earlier analysis of under 600 of the donors, most TCR beta V segments were observed in productive rearrangements about 87% or about 30% of the time, broadly matching IMGT annotations. According to a later analysis, most CMV-associated TCR beta chains appeared to be HLA-restricted, and the HLA associations seemed to be driven largely by CMV exposure. According to a later genetic analysis, donors in an Asian-associated ancestry cluster had fewer N-insertions in productive TCRs than the approximately 650-donor mean. The sequencing pipeline was judged likely to have produced a cluster of highly shared sequence variants as a technical artifact. The earlier analysis of approximately 560 of the donors excluded roughly 17 rarely observed V segments, including chromosome 9 orphons, because counts were too low. In a later analysis, the rate of TCR association differed among HLA loci, with DRB1 alleles having the most associated TCRs and HLA-C alleles having the fewest. When HLA alleles, especially DR and DQ, strongly co-occurred, TCR associations were difficult to assign to individual alleles. V-gene and J-gene trimming of TCR beta chains was associated with a missense DCLRE1C variant in a later genetic analysis, and the association was replicated in an independent cohort. A few of the identified cytomegalovirus-associated TCR beta chains were confirmed in vitro to be specific for cytomegalovirus antigens. For the cohort, immune exposure information was limited to CMV serostatus. The cohort was sequenced for TCR beta chains only, and without alpha or paired-chain data the features that could be detected were limited. Correlated functional status among segregating V segments might be attributable to linkage disequilibrium, but an unknown experimental factor could not be ruled out. The authors suggested that the approach could potentially be extended to other disease states and immunological phenotypes. The study gave a list of 150 to 200 TCR beta chains associated with cytomegalovirus.

According to the germline V gene (reference sequence), CDR1 reads SSHAT and CDR2 reads FNYEAQ. The CDR3 starts with the cysteine, ends with the phenylalanine, and has 15 residues. Only the CDR3 DNA is retained, 45 bases long and in frame from the first base. The cohort consisted of 670 or so healthy bone marrow donors. All cohort members were sampled while nominally healthy, although unrecorded immune exposures were likely present. The donor tested CMV seronegative and was one of the 352 seronegative cohort members. Every donor gave a peripheral blood sample, and the peripheral blood mononuclear cells from that sample were used for TCR beta sequencing. Genomic DNA was extracted from the blood cell samples with the Qiagen DNeasy Blood Extraction Kit. The protocol used for the library was the immunoSEQ multiplex PCR assay. The multiplex PCR relied on a mix of 60 forward primers for TCR Vbeta segments and 13 reverse primers for TCR Jbeta segments. The CDR3 region of rearranged TCR beta genes was amplified from genomic DNA by a multiplex PCR assay. The amplified TCR beta libraries were sequenced on the Illumina HiSeq System as 87-base-pair reads. In the original analysis: A later analysis tallied 75 million to 95 million unique TCR beta chains across the 610 or so repertoires, and some 12 million of those chains were shared by two or more donors. A nearest-neighbor algorithm error-corrected the raw reads and collapsed the reads into unique sequences, merging closely related sequences to remove PCR and sequencing errors. To assign V, D and J gene segments, CDR3 sequences were aligned to IMGT reference sequences. For a sequence to be retained, a match of at least six nucleotides to both a V gene segment and a J gene segment was required. Rearrangements were classified as productive when the CDR3 lacked stop codons and remained in frame with V and J, and all other rearrangements were classified as non-productive. CDR3 was defined by IMGT convention, running from the second conserved V-encoded cysteine to the conserved J-encoded phenylalanine. Sequences without an unambiguous match to a single V gene segment were excluded from the earlier analysis of several hundred of the donors. An earlier analysis of almost 600 of the donors classified V segments as functional when productive rearrangements were above 56.7% and as segregating when the standard deviation between donors was above 5%. To diagnose cytomegalovirus status from the catalog of TCR beta chain sequences, a statistical classification framework was built. In a later analysis, V and J genes were assigned by comparing TCR nucleotide sequences against IMGT/GENE-DB human TR gene sequences. A later analysis assigned CDR3 sequences and most-parsimonious VDJ recombination scenarios with the TCRdist pipeline. In a later analysis, every TCR beta chain was defined by the combination of its CDR3 amino acid sequence and its V-gene family, and reads without a unique V-gene family were dropped. A later analysis removed 500 to 600 highly shared, low-generation-probability nucleotide sequences to deal with suspected cross-contamination and a sequencing artifact. In a later analysis, a clonal expansion index for each public chain was calculated from normalized within-repertoire ranks of inferred template counts. In a later analysis, generation probabilities were computed with a VDJ recombination model fitted to out-of-frame rearrangements, and the resulting probabilities were checked against IGoR. In a later analysis, TCR-TCR, TCR-HLA and TCR-CMV co-occurrence was scored with hypergeometric tests, and a repertoire-size bias correction was applied to TCR pairs. False discovery rates were estimated in a later analysis by permuting HLA or CMV assignments 20 times. A later analysis grouped co-occurring TCRs with DBSCAN, adding TCRdist sequence similarity when clustering within HLA-allele-positive subsets. Repertoires with fewer than 30,000 or more than 120,000 public chains, plus five repertoires with anomalous nucleotide sharing, were excluded from co-occurrence clustering. TCRdb took over this immuneACCESS table, retaining in-frame rearrangements with V and J assigned. Such tables are incomplete; in checked studies, under half of the missing clones stem from an unresolved V gene, and the remainder is unexplained. The V and J calls and the clone size are those of that table, but D and trimming were determined from the DNA. The sample profile shows roughly 93,000 clones; around four fifths of them were found once. The top ten hold less than 9.5% of the sample.

The chain was built from TRBV7-7 and TRBJ1-4; TRBD1 is a weak D gene call, 5 bases matching. The sequencing sample was made of PBMCs. This clonotype was obtained from a man aged 30 to 39 in good health and CMV-seronegative. The DNA sequence follows: TGTGCTAGCAGCTTAGAAGGCAGGGCGCGTGAAAAACTGTTTTTT. Its coded protein is CASSLEGRAREKLFF.